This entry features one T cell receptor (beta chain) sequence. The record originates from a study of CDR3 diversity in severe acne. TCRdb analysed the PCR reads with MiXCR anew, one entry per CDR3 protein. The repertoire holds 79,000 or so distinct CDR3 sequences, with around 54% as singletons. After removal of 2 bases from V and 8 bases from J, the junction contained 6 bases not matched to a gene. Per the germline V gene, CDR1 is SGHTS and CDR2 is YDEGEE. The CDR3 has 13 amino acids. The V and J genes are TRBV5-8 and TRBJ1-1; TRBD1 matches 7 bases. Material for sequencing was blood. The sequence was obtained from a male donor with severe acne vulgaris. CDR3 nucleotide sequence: TGTGCCAGCAGCTTTTCCGACAGGGAGGAAGCTTTCTTT. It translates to CASSFSDREEAFF.